This T cell receptor beta chain is from a study of vaccination effects on CD4 cells after COVID-19 (dated by TCRdb to between 2021 and 2024). At the level of the whole study: To identify antigen-specific CD4+ T cell clonotypes by their expansion, the ViraFEST assay first stimulated PBMC with viral peptide pools and then applied TCR sequencing. Across the study, the median time from the second dose to post-vaccine sampling was 72 days (range 14 to 241). Around 2 million PBMC per well were cultured in IMDM with 5% human AB serum, roughly 10 IU/ml IL-2 and gentamicin, plus 10 ug/ml peptides. In both COVID-19 convalescent patients and infection-naive vaccine recipients, the study compared SARS-CoV-2 spike-specific CD4+ TCR repertoires from before mRNA vaccination with those from after it. The full study included 9 to 10 COVID-19 convalescent patients and a few SARS-CoV-2-naive healthy vaccine recipients. In the study, cultures from other donors were sequenced using the Oncomine TCR Beta short-read assay on an Illumina iSeq 100. The research as a whole found: Limitations of the study were the small number of convalescent patients and the absence of early post-infection timepoints. At late post-vaccination timepoints, both infection-induced and vaccine-induced clones showed marked clonal contraction, consistent with waning T cell responses. In healthy vaccine recipients, vaccine-induced clones were almost all SARS-CoV-2 mono-reactive, with only 1 of 255 being cross-reactive with common cold coronaviruses.

The library was made by the immunoSEQ multiplex PCR assay. DNA from the cultured, isolated CD4+ T cells was subjected to TCR beta CDR3 sequencing. From the authors' description of their analysis: Non-productive TCR sequences were removed and reads were trimmed to the CDR3 region, keeping CDR3s of at least 7 amino acids. The MANAFEST web app was used to identify antigen-specific clonotypes by comparing expansion in peptide wells with expansion in reference cultures. To be called positive, a clone needed expansion at FDR<0.05 compared with the reference and with all other wells, an odds ratio greater than 5, and a frequency greater than 0.1% in two replicate wells. A clonotype was called cross-reactive if it was significantly expanded both in SARS-CoV-2 spike wells and in at least one common cold coronavirus spike condition. Using the stringdist R package, CDR3 similarity was measured by Levenshtein distance, and unrooted trees were constructed with ape in R 3.6.1. Drawn from immuneACCESS, this table holds only the in-frame rearrangements with V and J called that TCRdb kept. Clones are partly lost; checked studies trace under half to an unresolved V gene and leave the rest unexplained. V and J calls and clone size follow that table, whereas D and trimming were derived from the DNA. The sample records approximately 47,000 clones, around 70% of which are singletons. The ten largest clones take up over 6.5% of the sample.

After less than 13 days of culture, CD4+ T cells were isolated with the EasySep CD4+ T cell isolation kit. Two doses of either the BNT162b2 or the mRNA-1273 mRNA SARS-CoV-2 vaccine were administered to participants. None of the healthy vaccine recipients had a prior SARS-CoV-2 infection, which was confirmed by nucleocapsid antibody tests that came back negative both before and after vaccination. Half of the culture medium was replaced with fresh IL-2-containing medium on days 3 and 7. Unless noted otherwise, every peptide stimulation condition was cultured in triplicate wells. Using Ficoll-Paque Plus gradient centrifugation, PBMC were separated from whole blood and then either used fresh or cryopreserved at -140C. The QIAamp micro DNA kit was used to extract genomic DNA from the cultured CD4+ T cells. A remark on this clone: Its specific antigen is unknown. The sample holds no much larger clone one base away, and base qualities are not on file.

CDR1 is given as SNHLY and CDR2 as FYNNEI, both from the germline V gene. The CDR3 measures 16 amino acids from cysteine to phenylalanine. Just CDR3 DNA is preserved here, 48 bases in frame from base 1. V gives up 5 bases and J gives up 8 bases, and the segment between their germline ends measures 24 bases. This sequence was found in a human donor who received a COVID-19 vaccine. This chain is built from TRBV2 and TRBJ1-2, with TRBD1 tentatively as D gene (6 bases match). The source was CD4+ T cells from PBMCs cultured without peptide, collected after COVID-19 vaccination. The CDR3 reads as follows: CASSSTGNRASGGYTF. At the DNA level, the sequence is TGTGCCAGCAGTTCCACAGGGAACAGGGCCTCGGGCGGCTACACCTTC.